Following are 14 T cell receptor beta chains from one sample sequenced in a study of CD8 T cells in ankylosing spondylitis. TCRdb fed the 5' RACE reads into MiXCR, producing one record per CDR3 protein. The sample has some 350,000 distinct CDR3 sequences; about 14% are singletons. Sequencing input: blood, either unsorted or a sorted T cell fraction (not recorded which). The receptors here all came from a male donor with ankylosing spondylitis or in good health (not recorded which).

Ten or more counts support this clonotype. The chain is built from TRBV12-3 or TRBV12-4 and TRBJ2-5; D perhaps matches TRBD1 (5 bases). The CDR3 is 13 amino acids. Trimming took 3 bases from V and 5 from J, leaving 10 bases between them. The CDR3 region has the DNA TGTGCCAGCAGTTTCGGACAACTCGAGACCCAGTACTTC. This sequence encodes CASSFGQLETQYF.

V is TRBV6-5 and J is TRBJ2-7; 7 bases are a match to TRBD1. The CDR3 has 17 amino acids. V was pared by 0 bases and J by 1 base, with 9 bases of the junction left unmatched. Germline lookup yields CDR1 MNHEY and CDR2 SVGAGI. The DNA for the CDR3 is TGTGCCAGCAGTTACTCAGCTGTGGACAGGCCTTCCTACGAGCAGTACTTC. Amino acids: CASSYSAVDRPSYEQYF.

This chain joins TRBV3-1 and TRBJ2-3, with 15 bases aligning to TRBD2. This CDR3 has 17 amino acids. Per the germline V gene, CDR1 is LGHDT and CDR2 is YNNKEL (reference sequence). V lost 1 base to trimming and J lost 5 bases; unmatched junction nucleotides: 4. CDR3 in DNA: TGTGCCAGCAGCCAAGCCGGACTAGCGGGGGGGCAAGATACGCAGTATTTT. This sequence encodes CASSQAGLAGGQDTQYF.

This chain joins TRBV29-1 and TRBJ2-7, with a possible D match to TRBD2 (6 bases). The ends were cut back, 3 bases at V and 3 bases at J, with 9 bases in the middle. The V gene's germline CDR1 is SQVTM and CDR2 ANQGSEA. The CDR3 has 12 amino acids. The CDR3 coding sequence is TGCAGCGTTGAGACAGCGGGCTACGAGCAGTACTTC. Its translation is CSVETAGYEQYF.

This chain links TRBV20-1 with TRBJ2-1; 14 bases line up with TRBD2. This CDR3 is 17 amino acids long. The junction had 3 bases not matched to a gene; V was cut back by 1 base and J by 1 base. Germline CDR1 DFQATT, CDR2 SNEGSKA (reference sequence). The CDR3 loop reads CSARGGLAGESYNEQFF. For the CDR3, the DNA is TGCAGTGCTAGAGGGGGACTAGCGGGAGAATCCTACAATGAGCAGTTCTTC.

This clonotype has more than one count but fewer than ten. The chain couples TRBV27 to TRBJ2-7; 7 bases map to TRBD2. Germline CDR1 is MNHEY and CDR2 is SMNVEV (reference sequence). V gave up 3 bases and J gave up 5 bases; unmatched junction bases: 10. There are 15 residues in the CDR3. CDR3 loop: CASSLGAGVTHEQYF. As DNA, the CDR3 is TGTGCCAGCAGTTTGGGTGCGGGAGTGACACACGAGCAGTACTTC.

This clonotype was recorded a few times. This chain joins TRBV20-1 and TRBJ2-2; TRBD2 matches 16 bases. V was pared by 4 bases and J by 7 bases, with 3 bases of the junction left unmatched. The CDR3 length is 15 residues. CDR1 is DFQATT, CDR2 SNEGSKA, per germline (reference sequence). The CDR3 sequence: CSATGTSGRDGELFF. CDR3 sequence (DNA): TGCAGTGCTACCGGGACTAGCGGGAGGGACGGGGAGCTGTTTTTT.

This clonotype has ten or more counts. This CDR3 is CSARDLRGQGDSNEKLFF. CDR3 nucleotides: TGCAGTGCTAGAGACCTAAGGGGACAGGGGGACAGTAATGAAAAACTGTTTTTT. The chain recombines TRBV20-1 with TRBJ1-4; the match to TRBD1 covers 11 bases. V shed 0 bases and J 4 bases; nucleotides not matched to a gene: 10. The germline CDR1 and CDR2 sequences are DFQATT and SNEGSKA (reference sequence). This CDR3 is built from 18 residues.

The table lists this clonotype with a few counts. The rearrangement links TRBV21-1 to TRBJ2-2; no check of the table's D call, TRBD2, against the DNA was made. TRBV21-1 constitutes a pseudogene. The CDR3 contains 18 residues. The CDR3 loop is CASSKNGEGISNTGELFF. In DNA form, the CDR3 reads TGTGCCAGCAGCAAAAATGGGGAGGGGATATCGAACACCGGGGAGCTGTTTTTT.

This clonotype showed up just a few times. The chain links TRBV25-1 to TRBJ1-2; possible D gene TRBD1, 6 bases. The V end was cut by 3 bases, the J end by 5 bases, with 16 bases between. This CDR3 is built from 15 residues. Looked up from germline, CDR1 is MGHDK and CDR2 is SYGVNS. CDR3 loop: CASSERGPRGYGYTF. CDR3 DNA: TGTGCCAGCAGTGAGCGAGGTCCGAGGGGGTATGGCTACACCTTC.

Ten or more counts support this clonotype. The chain has TRBV7-9 and TRBJ1-2; D not certain. V was clipped by 3 bases and J by 3 bases, with 8 bases between them. Germline lookup yields CDR1 SEHNR and CDR2 FQNEAQ (reference sequence). The length of the CDR3 is 13 residues. The CDR3 bases are TGTGCCAGCAGCTTTGGGTTTGACTATGGCTACACCTTC. Translation: CASSFGFDYGYTF.

This clonotype was seen only a few times. The rearrangement links TRBV6-1 to TRBJ2-7; no clear D. This CDR3 spans 14 amino acids. The V end was cut by 6 bases, the J end by 0 bases, with 12 bases between. Germline loops: CDR1 MNHNS, CDR2 SASEGT. The CDR3 region is CASRNGRNSYEQYF. Written as DNA, the CDR3 is TGTGCCAGCAGAAACGGACGGAACTCCTACGAGCAGTACTTC.

The chain is built from TRBV7-2 and TRBJ2-5; a weak D match, TRBD1 (6 bases). This CDR3 has 16 residues. The germline CDR1 and CDR2 sequences are SGHTA and FQGNSA. V lost 5 bases, J lost 1 base, and 17 bases lay in between. The CDR3 DNA sequence: TGTGCCAGCAGCGTCCAGGGGCGGGTCCCCCAAGAGACCCAGTACTTC. Translation: CASSVQGRVPQETQYF.

V gene TRBV6-1 combines with J gene TRBJ2-1; possibly TRBD2 for D (5 bases). Germline assignment: CDR1 MNHNS and CDR2 SASEGT. V was pared by 6 bases and J by 4 bases, with 10 bases between. The CDR3 spans 13 residues. This CDR3 reads CASRRDKYNEQFF. CDR3 DNA: TGTGCCAGCAGACGGGATAAGTACAATGAGCAGTTCTTC.